Listed here are 14 T cell receptor beta chains from one sample, sequenced in a study of post-analysis software for immune sequencing data. General study findings and limits: Elevated frequency relative to controls characterized four or five TRBV segments in patients, TRBV5-6, TRBV5-1 and TRBV20-1 among them.

Their recognized antigens are unknown. Built from TCR beta cDNA, the libraries had unique molecular identifiers in them. TCRdb fed the PCR reads into MiXCR, producing one record per CDR3 protein. The top ten hold around an eighth of the sample, which has around 440,000 distinct CDR3 sequences, under 55% seen once. Sequencing was carried out using blood. The source of these receptors is a girl under 18 with multiple sclerosis.

A single count supports this clonotype. This chain joins TRBV5-1 and TRBJ1-4; D possibly corresponds to TRBD1 (5 bases). This CDR3 has 16 residues. CDR1 is SGHRS, CDR2 YFSETQ, per germline. V lost 0 bases and J lost 7, with 16 bases in between. In nucleotides, the CDR3 is TGCGCCAGCAGCTTGGCCCTCCCAGGGCGGGGTGAAAAACTGTTTTTT. It is translated as CASSLALPGRGEKLFF.

The CDR3 loop is CASSLNRVQDTQYF. The CDR3 DNA reads as TGTGCCAGCTCACTGAACAGGGTCCAGGATACGCAGTATTTT. The gene calls are TRBV18 and TRBJ2-3; D might be TRBD1 (6 bases). CDR1 and CDR2 (germline): KGHSH, LQKENI. The CDR3 sequence is 14 residues long. Trimming removed 4 bases at V and 6 bases at J, with 14 bases between. The variable domain in full, with the rest retrieved from reference TRBV18 and TRBJ2-3, is NAGVMQNPRHLVRRRGQEARLRCSPMKGHSHVYWYRQLPEEGLKFMVYLQKENIIDESGMPKERFSAEFPKEGPSILRIQQVVRGDSAAYFCASSLNRVQDTQYFGPGTRLTVL.

The chain uses TRBV4-1 and TRBJ2-5, with 9 nucleotides matching TRBD2. The germline gives CDR1 MGHRA, CDR2 YSYEKL. The junction had 2 bases not matched to a gene; V was cut back by 2 bases and J by 1 base. The CDR3 is 15 amino acids. CDR3 DNA sequence: TGCGCCAGCAGCCAACGACTAGCGGCCCAAGAGACCCAGTACTTC. Translation gives CASSQRLAAQETQYF.

The chain couples TRBV20-1 to TRBJ2-5, with a possible D match to TRBD1 (5 bases). The DNA end is a closer match to TRBJ2-7, so the J assignment may be wrong. CDR3 length: 13 amino acids. Looked up from germline, CDR1 is DFQATT and CDR2 is SNEGSKA (reference sequence). The DNA for the CDR3 is TGCAGTGCTAGAGGCAGCAGGGCCCACGAGCAGTACTTC. Protein product: CSARGSRAHEQYF.

The chain joins TRBV2 to TRBJ2-5; D is undetermined. The CDR3 totals 15 residues. V was pared by 4 bases and J by 0 bases, with 12 bases between. CDR1 and CDR2 from the germline V gene are SNHLY and FYNNEI. DNA of the CDR3: TGTGCCAGCAGTGGCCAGGACCAACACCAAGAGACCCAGTACTTC. The encoded protein is CASSGQDQHQETQYF.

This clonotype was seen a handful of times. The CDR3 DNA reads as TGCAGCGTGGTTCACAGGGGATATCGAGAGACCCAGTACTTC. This encodes CSVVHRGYRETQYF. The chain combines TRBV29-1 with TRBJ2-5; 7 bases agree with TRBD1. The length of the CDR3 is 14 residues. The germline CDR1 and CDR2 sequences are SQVTM and ANQGSEA. The V and J ends lost 6 bases and 4 bases, in that order; junction bases with no gene match: 11. Supplemented by reference TRBV29-1 and TRBJ2-5, the full variable domain reads SAVISQKPSRDICQRGTSLTIQCQVDSQVTMMFWYRQQPGQSLTLIATANQGSEATYESGFVIDKFPISRPNLTFSTLTVSNMSPEDSSIYLCSVVHRGYRETQYFGPGTRLLVL.

The rearrangement links TRBV6-1 to TRBJ2-3, with TRBD1 matching over 8 bases. CDR1 is MNHNS and CDR2 is SASEGT in the germline V gene. After removal of 7 bases from V and 2 bases from J, the junction contained 11 bases not matched to a gene. This CDR3 contains 16 residues. This chain's CDR3 is CASTRIQGEITDTQYF. In nucleotides, the CDR3 is TGTGCCAGCACGAGAATACAGGGGGAGATCACAGATACGCAGTATTTT.

This clonotype has only a few counts. The rearrangement uses TRBV5-6 and TRBJ2-1; unclear D gene. From germline, CDR1 is SGHDT and CDR2 YYEEEE. Trimming pared 8 bases from V and 8 bases from J, leaving 11 bases between. The CDR3 loop spans 11 amino acids. The CDR3 nucleotides read TGTGCCAGTGTGAGTGTCTATGAGCAGTTCTTC. Translated: CASVSVYEQFF.

The rearrangement links TRBV6-6 to TRBJ2-7, with D possibly matching TRBD2 (5 bases). Trimming left V 2 bases short and J 0 bases short, with 8 bases between. CDR3 length: 14 amino acids. From germline, CDR1 is MNHNY and CDR2 SVGAGI (reference sequence). The CDR3 spells CASSYGAVSYEQYF. The CDR3, as DNA: TGTGCCAGCAGTTACGGAGCGGTCTCCTACGAGCAGTACTTC.

This sequence joins TRBV5-1 and TRBJ2-7; 7 bases align to TRBD2. The J segment lost 7 bases and the V segment lost 4 bases, leaving 11 bases of the junction unmatched. The CDR3 has 14 residues. Germline values: CDR1 SGHRS, CDR2 YFSETQ. CDR3 sequence: CASSTGGGYNEQYF. CDR3 DNA sequence: TGCGCCAGCAGCACTGGGGGGGGTTACAATGAGCAGTACTTC.

Note on this clonotype: An end of the junction does not agree with germline; a read error may underlie this. This chain uses TRBV28 with TRBJ2-5; D is possibly TRBD2 (5 bases). The CDR3 length is 13 residues. The germline V gene has CDR1 MDHEN and CDR2 SYDVKM. The CDR3 protein is CASSLVREETPYF. The CDR3 region has the DNA TGTGCCAGCAGTTTAGTCCGGGAAGAGACCCCGTACTTC.

This clonotype has a handful of counts. The chain recombines TRBV5-1 with TRBJ2-2, with D perhaps TRBD1 or TRBD2 (5 bases each). Germline V lookup: CDR1 SGHRS, CDR2 YFSETQ. CDR3 length: 16 residues. V dropped 0 bases and J dropped 3 bases, with 12 bases sitting between them. CDR3 loop: CASSLDVGTDTGELFF. The CDR3 DNA reads as TGCGCCAGCAGCTTGGACGTGGGGACGGACACCGGGGAGCTGTTTTTT.

The sample holds a few counts of this clonotype. The rearrangement links TRBV7-9 to TRBJ2-1, with 10 nucleotides matching TRBD2. CDR3 length: 16 residues. J lost 9 bases, V lost 1 base, and 9 bases had no gene match. In germline, CDR1 is SEHNR, CDR2 FQNEAQ (reference sequence). Written as DNA, the CDR3 is TGTGCCAGCAGCTTAGGAGCAGCGGGAGGGCCGATTGAGCAGTTCTTC. Protein product: CASSLGAAGGPIEQFF.

The chain couples TRBV5-8 to TRBJ2-1; perhaps TRBD2 as D (7 bases). V lost 0 bases to trimming and J lost 9 bases, with 16 bases between them. CDR3 size: 15 residues. Germline V gene data show CDR1 as SGHTS and CDR2 as YDEGEE. The CDR3 coding sequence is TGTGCCAGCAGCTTGGGGACTAGGCTGGGGGCTGAGCAGTTCTTC. It encodes CASSLGTRLGAEQFF.